These T cell receptor beta chains were read from a single sample in a study of cytomegalovirus exposure and HLA in healthy donors. Repertoires were generated with immunoSEQ multiplex PCR, while TCRdb's copy carries only in-frame clones and drops some. Its clone listing holds tens of thousands of clones. The source material was PBMCs. The receptors derive from a woman aged 55-70 years in good health and CMV-seropositive. Both conserved end residues are trimmed from each CDR3. D genes are given only for firm matches. Clone size is shown for a subset of rows, as once, few, many or a class of expanded clone.

v_gene: TRBV28
j_gene: NA
abundance: NA
d_gene: NA
CDR3aa: ASSFDSSYEQY

v_gene: TRBV6-5
j_gene: TRBJ2-7
abundance: NA
d_gene: TRBD1
CDR3aa: ASSSPVAQGAYEQY

v_gene: TRBV7-6
j_gene: TRBJ1-5
abundance: NA
d_gene: TRBD1
CDR3aa: ASSQGTDSNQPQH

v_gene: TRBV9
j_gene: TRBJ1-2
abundance: NA
d_gene: TRBD1
CDR3aa: ASSAGGDRGRGYT

v_gene: TRBV27
j_gene: TRBJ1-5
abundance: NA
d_gene: TRBD1
CDR3aa: ASSSDRGRQPQH

v_gene: TRBV10-3
j_gene: TRBJ1-5
abundance: NA
d_gene: NA
CDR3aa: AISGQVDQPQH

v_gene: TRBV6-1
j_gene: TRBJ2-3
abundance: NA
d_gene: NA
CDR3aa: ASSVMVQLFGDTQY

v_gene: TRBV2
j_gene: TRBJ1-2
abundance: NA
d_gene: NA
CDR3aa: ASSPGEGGGYT

v_gene: TRBV2
j_gene: TRBJ2-3
abundance: NA
d_gene: NA
CDR3aa: ASSEDFTDTQY

v_gene: TRBV18
j_gene: TRBJ2-2
abundance: NA
d_gene: NA
CDR3aa: ASSPPGGTGELF

v_gene: TRBV18
j_gene: TRBJ1-1
abundance: NA
d_gene: NA
CDR3aa: ASSAGVPMNTEAF

v_gene: TRBV9
j_gene: TRBJ1-4
abundance: NA
d_gene: TRBD1
CDR3aa: ASSPTGGLNEKLF

v_gene: TRBV14
j_gene: TRBJ2-7
abundance: NA
d_gene: NA
CDR3aa: ASSPRLGSSPYEQY

v_gene: TRBV28
j_gene: TRBJ1-2
abundance: NA
d_gene: TRBD1
CDR3aa: ASRSGQNYGYT

v_gene: TRBV11-3
j_gene: TRBJ1-1
abundance: NA
d_gene: NA
CDR3aa: ASSLDSGVEAF

v_gene: TRBV11-2
j_gene: TRBJ2-3
abundance: NA
d_gene: TRBD2
CDR3aa: ASSGGGGFSTDTQY

v_gene: TRBV6-1
j_gene: TRBJ1-1
abundance: medium-sized
d_gene: NA
CDR3aa: ASSDRVNTEAF

v_gene: TRBV6-1
j_gene: TRBJ2-7
abundance: NA
d_gene: NA
CDR3aa: ASRFIPYEQY

v_gene: TRBV19
j_gene: TRBJ1-1
abundance: NA
d_gene: TRBD1
CDR3aa: ASSRQGSNTEAF

v_gene: TRBV5-1
j_gene: TRBJ2-7
abundance: NA
d_gene: NA
CDR3aa: ASSFIRWLGSYEQY

v_gene: TRBV27
j_gene: TRBJ1-5
abundance: NA
d_gene: NA
CDR3aa: ASSPSAGHSNQPQH

v_gene: TRBV11-2
j_gene: TRBJ2-5
abundance: NA
d_gene: TRBD1
CDR3aa: ASSLAPGQQETQY

v_gene: TRBV7-7
j_gene: TRBJ2-5
abundance: NA
d_gene: TRBD2
CDR3aa: ASSPWAGDTGETQY

v_gene: TRBV7-8
j_gene: TRBJ1-1
abundance: NA
d_gene: TRBD1
CDR3aa: ASTDRGGGHTEAF

v_gene: TRBV9
j_gene: TRBJ2-7
abundance: NA
d_gene: TRBD1
CDR3aa: ASSARQGAKEQY

v_gene: TRBV29-1
j_gene: TRBJ1-1
abundance: NA
d_gene: NA
CDR3aa: SVGGQPIEAF

v_gene: TRBV30
j_gene: TRBJ2-7
abundance: NA
d_gene: TRBD2
CDR3aa: AWSAQRGLLGEQY

v_gene: TRBV2
j_gene: TRBJ1-2
abundance: NA
d_gene: NA
CDR3aa: ASREGLGGYT

v_gene: TRBV10-1
j_gene: TRBJ1-6
abundance: NA
d_gene: NA
CDR3aa: ASSEFQGGSPLH

v_gene: TRBV14
j_gene: TRBJ1-2
abundance: NA
d_gene: NA
CDR3aa: ASSPAGSGDYGYT

v_gene: TRBV28
j_gene: TRBJ2-7
abundance: NA
d_gene: TRBD1
CDR3aa: ASSGGQPAYEQY

v_gene: TRBV6-5
j_gene: TRBJ2-7
abundance: NA
d_gene: TRBD1
CDR3aa: ASSYLQGYEQY

v_gene: TRBV5-1
j_gene: TRBJ1-1
abundance: NA
d_gene: NA
CDR3aa: ASSLVGGETEAF

v_gene: TRBV6-6
j_gene: TRBJ1-4
abundance: NA
d_gene: NA
CDR3aa: ASSYLDTTNEKLF

v_gene: TRBV6-5
j_gene: TRBJ2-7
abundance: NA
d_gene: TRBD1
CDR3aa: ASSGGTGSSYEQY

v_gene: TRBV28
j_gene: TRBJ1-5
abundance: NA
d_gene: TRBD1
CDR3aa: AIGTGSQPQH

v_gene: TRBV11-2
j_gene: TRBJ2-7
abundance: NA
d_gene: NA
CDR3aa: ASSRGTGSEQY

v_gene: TRBV28
j_gene: TRBJ2-5
abundance: NA
d_gene: TRBD1
CDR3aa: ASSPRQGKYQETQY

v_gene: TRBV2
j_gene: TRBJ1-1
abundance: NA
d_gene: TRBD1
CDR3aa: ASSSDRVGTEAF

v_gene: TRBV2
j_gene: TRBJ1-1
abundance: NA
d_gene: NA
CDR3aa: ASSDYRMNTEAF

v_gene: TRBV7-7
j_gene: TRBJ2-3
abundance: NA
d_gene: NA
CDR3aa: ASSLDAGADTQY

v_gene: TRBV5-1
j_gene: TRBJ1-2
abundance: NA
d_gene: TRBD1
CDR3aa: ASSWDRLYGYT

v_gene: TRBV7-9
j_gene: TRBJ1-2
abundance: NA
d_gene: NA
CDR3aa: AIPRDYGYT

v_gene: TRBV5-6
j_gene: TRBJ2-7
abundance: NA
d_gene: NA
CDR3aa: ASSLATTGLEQY

v_gene: TRBV11-2
j_gene: TRBJ2-7
abundance: NA
d_gene: TRBD1
CDR3aa: ASSSIQDRGTYEQY

v_gene: TRBV7-2
j_gene: TRBJ2-2
abundance: NA
d_gene: TRBD2
CDR3aa: ASTLTGGLAGGRAGELF

v_gene: TRBV6-5
j_gene: TRBJ1-6
abundance: NA
d_gene: TRBD1
CDR3aa: ATWTGIPQSHLH

v_gene: TRBV5-1
j_gene: TRBJ2-7
abundance: NA
d_gene: NA
CDR3aa: ASSLSQAYYEQY

v_gene: TRBV5-1
j_gene: TRBJ2-5
abundance: NA
d_gene: TRBD2
CDR3aa: ASSPQGRGGPETQY